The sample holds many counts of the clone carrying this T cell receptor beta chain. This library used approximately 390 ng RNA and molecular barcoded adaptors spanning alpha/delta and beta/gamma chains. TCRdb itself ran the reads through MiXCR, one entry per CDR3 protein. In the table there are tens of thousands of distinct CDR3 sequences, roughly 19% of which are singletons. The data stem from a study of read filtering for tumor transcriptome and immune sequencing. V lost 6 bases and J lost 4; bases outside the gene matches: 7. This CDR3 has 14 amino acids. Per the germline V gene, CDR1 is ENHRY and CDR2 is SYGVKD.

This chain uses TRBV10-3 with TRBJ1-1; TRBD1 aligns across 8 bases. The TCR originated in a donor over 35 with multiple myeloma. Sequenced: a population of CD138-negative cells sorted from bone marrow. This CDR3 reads CAIRGDRLSTEAFF. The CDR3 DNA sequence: TGTGCCATCAGGGGGGACAGGCTTAGCACTGAAGCTTTCTTT.